The 20 T cell receptor beta chains below all came from one sample that was sequenced in a study of blood T cell repertoires in COVID-19. TCRdb keeps only in-frame clones here, not all; method: immunoSEQ multiplex PCR. The repertoire holds some 140,000 clones, 84% seen once, with about 5.5% in the top ten. Source material: PBMCs or T cells enriched from blood (not recorded which). The receptors were gathered from a man aged 40-55 years with acute COVID-19.

V gene TRBV28 combines with J gene TRBJ2-1; 10 nucleotides agree with TRBD2. Unmatched junction bases numbered 8, after V lost 5 bases and J lost 7 bases. CDR3 size: 15 residues. CDR1 MDHEN and CDR2 SYDVKM come from the germline V gene. The CDR3 region is CASSPAGGPLNEQFF. CDR3 DNA: TGTGCCAGCAGTCCAGCGGGGGGGCCTTTGAATGAGCAGTTCTTC.

This chain connects TRBV5-1 to TRBJ2-1; D is unclear. Germline CDR1 is SGHRS and CDR2 is YFSETQ. This CDR3 comprises 13 residues. V dropped 0 bases and J dropped 6 bases, with 7 bases sitting between them. CDR3 region: CASSLVTGNEQFF. In DNA, the CDR3 is TGCGCCAGCAGCTTGGTGACGGGCAATGAGCAGTTCTTC.

The chain couples TRBV18 to TRBJ2-3; TRBD2 matches 10 bases. With V trimmed by 0 bases and J by 3 bases, 9 bases remained unmatched. The germline V gene has CDR1 KGHSH and CDR2 LQKENI. The CDR3 is 18 residues long. The chain's CDR3 is CASSPPSTASGRTDTQYF. The DNA of the CDR3 is TGTGCCAGCTCACCACCGTCGACGGCTAGCGGGAGAACAGATACGCAGTATTTT.

This chain uses TRBV28 with TRBJ2-7, with D perhaps matching TRBD2 (6 bases). This CDR3 comprises 14 residues. The V end was cut by 10 bases, the J end by 4 bases, with 20 bases between. Per germline, CDR1 MDHEN and CDR2 SYDVKM. The CDR3 here is CAISYVGRGYEQYF. As DNA, the CDR3 is TGTGCCATCTCCTATGTGGGGCGGGGATACGAGCAGTACTTC.

The chain links TRBV28 to TRBJ1-5, with 11 bases that match TRBD1. The CDR3 sequence is 15 residues long. Per the germline V gene, CDR1 is MDHEN and CDR2 is SYDVKM. The ends lost 6 bases at V and 9 bases at J; junction bases unmatched: 10. CDR3 DNA sequence: TGTGCCAGCAGCTACCGGACAGGGGGCCCCCGGCCCCAGCATTTT. Amino acid sequence: CASSYRTGGPRPQHF.

This clone was seen a handful of times. The chain is built from TRBV30 and TRBJ1-3, with TRBD1 matching 8 bases. The germline gives CDR1 GTSNPN, CDR2 SVGIG (reference sequence). V dropped 3 bases and J dropped 0; count of bases not matched to a gene: 1. The CDR3 is 14 amino acids. CDR3 sequence reads: CAWRDRDSGNTIYF. In DNA, the CDR3 is TGTGCCTGGAGGGACAGGGACTCTGGAAACACCATATATTTT.

This clone has just one count. The chain uses TRBV3-1 (or the pseudogene TRBV3-2) and TRBJ2-5, with TRBD2 identical over 10 bases. J lost 2 bases, V lost 1 base, and 1 base had no gene match. Per the germline V gene, CDR1 is LGHDT and CDR2 is YNNKEL (reference sequence). This CDR3 spans 15 amino acids. CDR3 DNA: TGTGCCAGCAGCCAAGTGGGACTAGCGCAAGAGACCCAGTACTTC. This codes for CASSQVGLAQETQYF.

This clone was seen more than once but under ten times. The V call is TRBV19, the J call TRBJ1-4; 9 bases are shared with TRBD1. The CDR3 length is 14 residues. The ends lost 5 bases at V and 5 bases at J; junction bases unmatched: 3. CDR1 and CDR2 (germline): LNHDA, SQIVND (reference sequence). CDR3 loop: CASSLGQGNEKLFF. In DNA form, the CDR3 reads TGTGCCAGTAGTTTGGGACAGGGAAATGAAAAACTGTTTTTT.

This chain connects TRBV4-3 to TRBJ2-1; D remains ambiguous. V gave up 4 bases and J gave up 3 bases, with 25 bases separating them. Per germline, CDR1 LGHNA and CDR2 YSLEER. CDR3 length equals 19 residues. The CDR3 region has the DNA TGCGCCAGCAGCCTGTACCCTCCTCGGTCCCAAGAGTACTACAATGAGCAGTTCTTC. Translation gives CASSLYPPRSQEYYNEQFF.

This clone was recorded only once. The CDR3, as DNA: TGTGCCAGCAGCTTCGATAGACAGGGGGAAGCTTTCTTT. Protein product: CASSFDRQGEAFF. This chain joins TRBV6-2 or TRBV6-3 and TRBJ1-1; TRBD1 agrees at 8 bases. Germline V gene lookup returns CDR1 MNHEY and CDR2 SVGEGT. CDR3 length: 13 residues. The V segment lost 6 bases and the J segment 8 bases; nucleotides outside the gene matches: 8.

The chain is built from TRBV4-2 and TRBJ1-3; 7 bases fit TRBD1. V trimming: 4 bases; J trimming: 4 bases; junction bases outside the gene matches: 4. From germline, CDR1 is LGHNA and CDR2 YNFKEQ. The length of the CDR3 is 14 residues. CDR3 region: CASSPGQSGNTIYF. For the CDR3, the DNA is TGTGCCAGCAGCCCGGGACAGTCAGGAAACACCATATATTTT.

V gene TRBV13 combines with J gene TRBJ2-3, with 11 bases aligning to TRBD2. The CDR3 totals 16 residues. Germline loops: CDR1 PRHDT, CDR2 FYEKMQ (reference sequence). V lost 3 bases to trimming and J lost 4 bases; unmatched junction nucleotides: 6. The DNA for the CDR3 is TGTGCCAGCAGCTTTCTAGCGGGGGGTATCGCAGATACGCAGTATTTT. This gives the protein CASSFLAGGIADTQYF.

V and J are TRBV5-4 and TRBJ1-6; TRBD1 aligns across 7 bases. The CDR3 sequence is 14 residues long. V trimming: 4 bases; J trimming: 7 bases; junction bases outside the gene matches: 5. Looked up from germline, CDR1 is SGHNT and CDR2 is YYREEE (reference sequence). The CDR3: CASSQGGGNSPLHF. CDR3 DNA sequence: TGTGCCAGCAGCCAAGGGGGCGGGAATTCACCCCTCCACTTT.

The chain uses TRBV12-5 and TRBJ1-1; D is perhaps TRBD1 (6 bases). The V gene's germline CDR1 is LGHNT and CDR2 FRNRAP. The CDR3 contains 15 residues. V was shortened by 6 bases and J by 5 bases, with 19 bases between the two germline ends. In DNA, the CDR3 is TGTGCTAGTGGGACTACGGGCGGGGGCTTTACTGAAGCTTTCTTT. Translation gives CASGTTGGGFTEAFF.

This chain joins TRBV19 and TRBJ1-5; tentatively, D is TRBD1 (5 bases). CDR1 and CDR2 (germline): LNHDA, SQIVND (reference sequence). The CDR3 is 15 amino acids. V gave up 4 bases and J gave up 7 bases, with 17 bases separating them. The CDR3 region is CASSRRPGAEQPQHF. Written as DNA, the CDR3 is TGTGCCAGTAGTAGGCGCCCTGGGGCGGAACAGCCCCAGCATTTT.

This chain uses TRBV4-3 with TRBJ2-5; 8 nucleotides line up with TRBD2. This CDR3 contains 15 residues. Germline V gene data show CDR1 as LGHNA and CDR2 as YSLEER. The trim removed 3 bases at V and 5 bases at J, leaving 8 bases unmatched. The CDR3 is CASSQSGSLGETQYF. CDR3 nucleotide sequence: TGCGCCAGCAGCCAGAGCGGGAGTTTAGGGGAGACCCAGTACTTC.

J is TRBJ2-1 and V is TRBV7-8; D is uncertain. V lost 5 bases, J lost 3 bases, and 17 bases lay in between. The CDR3 runs 16 residues. Germline CDR1 SGHVS, CDR2 FQNEAQ. CDR3 residues: CASSLNARNDYNEQFF. The CDR3 nucleotides read TGTGCCAGCAGCCTCAACGCTAGGAACGACTACAATGAGCAGTTCTTC.

The rearrangement links TRBV11-2 to TRBJ2-7, with D possibly being TRBD1 (5 bases). V lost 1 base and J lost 7, with 8 bases in between. Per the germline V gene, CDR1 is SGHAT and CDR2 is FQNNGV. This CDR3 is built from 12 residues. The DNA of the CDR3 is TGTGCCAGCAGCTTAGTTAGGGGAGAGCAGTACTTC. Protein product: CASSLVRGEQYF.

The rearrangement uses TRBV6-1 and TRBJ1-5, with D possibly TRBD1 on 5 matching bases. Germline V lookup: CDR1 MNHNS, CDR2 SASEGT. This CDR3 is 15 amino acids long. Trimming removed 1 base at V and 7 bases at J, with 14 bases between. As DNA, the CDR3 is TGTGCCAGCAGTGAAGTAGGTCAGGGTAGGCAGCCCCAGCATTTT. Amino acid sequence: CASSEVGQGRQPQHF.

The CDR3 DNA follows: TGTGCCAGCAGCTTAGCGACTAGCGGGGGAGAAAATGAGCAGTTCTTC. It is translated as CASSLATSGGENEQFF. The V and J genes are TRBV7-8 and TRBJ2-1; TRBD2 aligns across 12 bases. After removal of 0 bases from V and 7 bases from J, the junction contained 4 bases not matched to a gene. Per germline, CDR1 SGHVS and CDR2 FQNEAQ. The CDR3 extends over 16 amino acids.